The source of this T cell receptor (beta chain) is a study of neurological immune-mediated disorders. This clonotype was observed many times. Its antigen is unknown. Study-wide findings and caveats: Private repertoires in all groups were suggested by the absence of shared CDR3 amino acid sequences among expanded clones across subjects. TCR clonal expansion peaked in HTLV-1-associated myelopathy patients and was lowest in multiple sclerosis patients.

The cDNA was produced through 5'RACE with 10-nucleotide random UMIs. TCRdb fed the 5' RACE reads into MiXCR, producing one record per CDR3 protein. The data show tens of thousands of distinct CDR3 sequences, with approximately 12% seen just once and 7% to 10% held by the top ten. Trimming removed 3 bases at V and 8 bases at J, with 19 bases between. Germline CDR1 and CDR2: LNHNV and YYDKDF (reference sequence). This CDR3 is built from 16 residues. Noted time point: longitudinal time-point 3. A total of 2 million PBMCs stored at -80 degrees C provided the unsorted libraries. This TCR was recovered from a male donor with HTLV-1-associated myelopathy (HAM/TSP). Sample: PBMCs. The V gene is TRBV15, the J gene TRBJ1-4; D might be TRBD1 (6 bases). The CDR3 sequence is CATSRGHGTPGEKLFF. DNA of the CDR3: TGTGCCACCAGCAGGGGACACGGGACCCCTGGAGAAAAACTGTTTTTT.